What follows are 15 T cell receptor beta chains derived from one specimen sequenced in a study of blood T cell repertoires in COVID-19. Generated by immunoSEQ multiplex PCR, the TCRdb table keeps only in-frame clones and is missing some. The sample consists of 240,000 or so clones, about three quarters of them appearing once. The sample consisted of peripheral blood. The source of these receptors is a woman older than 75 with acute or convalescent COVID-19.

This clone occurred once. CDR3 DNA: TGCGCCAGCAGCTTGGGAGGGAACACCGGGGAGCTGTTTTTT. Protein product: CASSLGGNTGELFF. This chain connects TRBV5-1 to TRBJ2-2; D unclear. V lost 0 bases and J lost 1, with 4 bases in between. Looked up from germline, CDR1 is SGHRS and CDR2 is YFSETQ. This CDR3 comprises 14 residues.

V usage is TRBV3-1 (or the pseudogene TRBV3-2) and J usage is TRBJ1-5, with D unclear. The CDR3 is 13 residues long. V was clipped by 4 bases and J by 7 bases, with 11 bases between them. The germline gives CDR1 LGHDT, CDR2 YNNKEL (reference sequence). This chain's CDR3 is CASSRGIFQPQHF. In nucleotides, the CDR3 is TGTGCCAGCAGCCGTGGCATTTTCCAGCCCCAGCATTTT.

The J gene is TRBJ1-2, the V gene TRBV15; the match to TRBD1 covers 7 bases. The V gene's germline CDR1 is LNHNV and CDR2 YYDKDF (reference sequence). The CDR3 runs 14 residues. The junction had 2 bases not matched to a gene; V was cut back by 1 base and J by 3 bases. CDR3 sequence reads: CATSRGGQYYGYTF. In DNA, the CDR3 is TGTGCCACCAGCAGAGGGGGACAGTACTATGGCTACACCTTC.

The chain combines TRBV7-9 with TRBJ2-7; a possible D gene is TRBD1 (6 bases). This CDR3 comprises 14 residues. The V gene's germline CDR1 is SEHNR and CDR2 FQNEAQ (reference sequence). V lost 4 bases and J lost 0, with 10 bases in between. CDR3 DNA: TGTGCCAGCAGCTCCGGACAGCCCTCCTACGAGCAGTACTTC. Encoded protein: CASSSGQPSYEQYF.

In this sample, this clone is medium-sized. This sequence joins TRBV6-2 or TRBV6-3 and TRBJ1-2; 10 nucleotides agree with TRBD1. Germline CDR1 and CDR2: MNHEY and SVGEGT. The length of the CDR3 is 16 residues. After removal of 4 bases from V and 3 bases from J, the junction contained 8 bases not matched to a gene. CDR3 region: CASSFNRDRGDYGYTF. The CDR3 nucleotides read TGTGCCAGCAGTTTCAACCGGGACAGGGGTGACTATGGCTACACCTTC.

V usage is TRBV6-2 or TRBV6-3 and J usage is TRBJ2-7; possibly TRBD2 for D (6 bases). The V end lost 0 bases, the J end lost 0 bases, and 12 bases lay between the germline ends. The CDR3 has 16 residues. The germline V gene encodes CDR1 MNHEY and CDR2 SVGEGT. The CDR3 here is CASSYSRRGSSYEQYF. CDR3 coding DNA: TGTGCCAGCAGTTACTCTAGGCGGGGTAGCTCCTACGAGCAGTACTTC.

The chain carries TRBV6-1 and TRBJ2-6; 9 nucleotides agree with TRBD1. Germline V gives CDR1 MNHNS, CDR2 SASEGT. This CDR3 has 18 residues. The V gene end was trimmed by 2 bases and the J gene end by 0 bases; junction bases not matched to a gene: 5. CDR3 bases: TGTGCCAGCAGTGAATTACAGGGGGCATTCTCTGGGGCCAACGTCCTGACTTTC. Amino acid sequence: CASSELQGAFSGANVLTF.

This chain connects TRBV3-1 (or the pseudogene TRBV3-2) to TRBJ1-1; 11 nucleotides line up with TRBD1. Unmatched junction bases numbered 6, after V lost 5 bases and J lost 10 bases. CDR1 and CDR2 from the germline V gene are LGHDT and YNNKEL (reference sequence). This CDR3 is 13 amino acids long. The chain's CDR3 is CASSGGTGGVAFF. The DNA for the CDR3 is TGTGCCAGCAGCGGAGGGACAGGGGGTGTAGCTTTCTTT.

This chain joins TRBV27 and TRBJ1-6; D gene uncertain. The germline V gene encodes CDR1 MNHEY and CDR2 SMNVEV (reference sequence). V dropped 3 bases and J dropped 7 bases, with 10 bases sitting between them. The CDR3 has 14 residues. CDR3 sequence reads: CASSFYRVNSPLHF. CDR3 sequence (DNA): TGTGCCAGCAGTTTTTATCGCGTCAATTCACCCCTCCACTTT.

CDR3 protein: CAIRDTQYNEQFF. CDR3 bases: TGTGCCATCAGGGACACCCAATACAATGAGCAGTTCTTC. The chain combines TRBV10-3 with TRBJ2-1, with D perhaps TRBD1 (5 bases). The CDR3 is made up of 13 amino acids. Germline V CDR1 and CDR2: ENHRY, SYGVKD. Trimming removed 6 bases at V and 4 bases at J, with 10 bases between.

Comment on this clone: The junction differs from germline at one of its ends, possibly a read error. V is TRBV7-9 and J is TRBJ2-3, with D possibly being TRBD2 (5 bases). Germline V CDR1 and CDR2: SEHNR, FQNEAQ (reference sequence). The CDR3 has 15 residues. The CDR3: CASSVASTSTDTQYF. The CDR3 DNA follows: TGTGCCAGCAGCGTAGCGAGTACTAGCACAGATACGCAGTATTTT. The full variable domain, completed using reference TRBV7-9 and TRBJ2-3, is DTGVSQNPRHKITKRGQNVTFRCDPISEHNRLYWYRQTLGQGPEFLTYFQNEAQLEKSRLLSDRFSAERPKGSFSTLEIQRTEQGDSAMYLCASSVASTSTDTQYFGPGTRLTVL.

The chain couples TRBV4-2 to TRBJ1-1; the match to TRBD1 covers 9 bases. Germline V CDR1 and CDR2: LGHNA, YNFKEQ. Trimming took 6 bases from V and 4 from J; bases not matched to a gene: 3. The CDR3 length is 13 residues. The CDR3, as DNA: TGTGCCAGCAGACAGGGGGCTGGCACTGAAGCTTTCTTT. This translates into CASRQGAGTEAFF.

Only a few counts were recorded for this clone. This chain links TRBV21-1 with TRBJ1-1; TRBD1 reflects the table's D call only, with no check against the DNA. TRBV21-1 is labeled a pseudogene. The CDR3 spans 14 residues. This CDR3 reads CASSGQEIHAEAFF. The CDR3 nucleotides read TGTGCCAGCAGCGGACAGGAAATTCATGCTGAAGCTTTCTTT.

The chain couples TRBV19 to TRBJ1-4; D perhaps matches TRBD1 (5 bases). V lost 4 bases and J lost 5, with 14 bases in between. Germline V gives CDR1 LNHDA, CDR2 SQIVND (reference sequence). CDR3 length: 15 residues. The CDR3 region is CASSTVGGSNEKLFF. The CDR3 bases are TGTGCCAGTAGTACCGTCGGGGGTAGCAATGAAAAACTGTTTTTT.

This chain uses TRBV21-1 with TRBJ1-6; the tabulated D call, TRBD1, remains unverified against the DNA. TRBV21-1 is a pseudogene. The CDR3 spans 15 residues. The CDR3 loop reads CASSIPDRVDSPLHF. CDR3 sequence (DNA): TGTGCCAGCAGCATCCCGGACAGGGTTGATTCACCCCTCCACTTT.